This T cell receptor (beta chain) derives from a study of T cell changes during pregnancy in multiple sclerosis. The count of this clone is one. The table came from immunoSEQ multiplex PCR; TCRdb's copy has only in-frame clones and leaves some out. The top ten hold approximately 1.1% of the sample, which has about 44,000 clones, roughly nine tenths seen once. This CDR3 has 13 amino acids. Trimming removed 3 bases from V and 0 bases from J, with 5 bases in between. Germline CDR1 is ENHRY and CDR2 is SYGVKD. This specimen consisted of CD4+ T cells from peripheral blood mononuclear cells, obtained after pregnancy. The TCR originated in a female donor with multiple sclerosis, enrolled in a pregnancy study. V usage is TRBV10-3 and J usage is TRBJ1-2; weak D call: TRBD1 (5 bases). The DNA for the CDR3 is TGTGCCATCAGTGAAGGGGCTAACTATGGCTACACCTTC. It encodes CAISEGANYGYTF.